The source of this T cell receptor beta chain is a study of blood T cell repertoires in COVID-19. Looking at the study overall: Material from acute and convalescent COVID-19 was sourced from the United States, Italy and Spain.

Methods used by the authors: It was from reference gene primer amplification that nucleated cell counts were estimated. Measured with immunoSEQ multiplex PCR; TCRdb has only the in-frame clones, and not every one. Clone size and the V and J calls come from that table; the DNA yielded D and trimming. The data show 130,000 or so clones, 80% to 90% seen once. The CDR3 is 15 amino acids. CDR1 and CDR2 from the germline V gene are SGHRS and YFSETQ. The trim removed 3 bases at V and 5 bases at J, leaving 11 bases unmatched. Individuals aged about 18 to 90 years were recruited from 24 US areas. The source of this sequence is a woman in her forties or fifties with acute COVID-19. The chain combines TRBV5-1 with TRBJ2-7, with 7 bases identical to TRBD1. Sequencing used PBMCs or T cells enriched from blood (not recorded which). The CDR3 here is CASSSGWGTVNEQYF. As DNA, the CDR3 is TGCGCCAGCAGCTCCGGGTGGGGGACAGTAAACGAGCAGTACTTC. Combining the CDR3 with reference TRBV5-1 and TRBJ2-7 gives the whole variable domain KAGVTQTPRYLIKTRGQQVTLSCSPISGHRSVSWYQQTPGQGLQFLFEYFSETQRNKGNFPGRFSGRQFSNSRSEMNVSTLELGDSALYLCASSSGWGTVNEQYFGPGTRLTVT.